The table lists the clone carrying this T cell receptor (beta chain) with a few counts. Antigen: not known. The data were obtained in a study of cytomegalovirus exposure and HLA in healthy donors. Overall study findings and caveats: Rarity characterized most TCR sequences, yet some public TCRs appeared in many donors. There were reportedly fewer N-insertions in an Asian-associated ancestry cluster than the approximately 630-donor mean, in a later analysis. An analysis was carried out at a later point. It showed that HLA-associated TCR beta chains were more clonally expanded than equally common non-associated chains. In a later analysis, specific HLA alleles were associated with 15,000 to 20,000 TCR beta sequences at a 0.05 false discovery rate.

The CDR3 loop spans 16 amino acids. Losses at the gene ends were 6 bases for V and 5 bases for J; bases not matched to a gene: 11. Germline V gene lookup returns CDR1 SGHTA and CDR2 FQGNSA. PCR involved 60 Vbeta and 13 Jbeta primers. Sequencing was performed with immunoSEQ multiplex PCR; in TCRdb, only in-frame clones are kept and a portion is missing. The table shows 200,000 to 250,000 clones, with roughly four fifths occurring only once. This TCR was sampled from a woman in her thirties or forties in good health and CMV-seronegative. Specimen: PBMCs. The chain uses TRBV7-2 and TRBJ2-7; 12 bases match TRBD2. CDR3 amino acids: CASRPELAGGRDEQYF. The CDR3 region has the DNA TGTGCCAGCAGACCAGAACTAGCGGGAGGTCGGGACGAGCAGTACTTC.